This paragraph covers one T cell receptor (beta chain) sequence. An end of the junction does not agree with germline; a read error may underlie this. The sample originates from a study of blood T cell repertoires in COVID-19. Study-level information: Researchers got acute and convalescent COVID-19 samples from the United States, Italy and Spain.

In the original workflow: Estimation of nucleated cell counts was performed using reference gene primer amplification. Data came from immunoSEQ multiplex PCR; TCRdb stores just in-frame clones and leaves some out. V and J calls plus clone size are reproduced from that table; the DNA served to infer D and trimming. There are a few hundred thousand clones in the sample; approximately 88% occur only once, and around 3.1% lies in the top ten. Individuals in the exposed group had encountered a COVID-19 case within 2 weeks preceding study entry. Sequencing was carried out using PBMCs or T cells enriched from blood (not recorded which). The TCR comes from a woman aged 40 to 50 who had been exposed to COVID-19.

The CDR3 DNA reads TGTGCCAGCAGCCTATCAGGGAAACCCCAGCATTTT. As protein: CASSLSGKPQHF. The chain links TRBV5-1 to TRBJ1-5; D may be TRBD1 (5 bases). The V gene's germline CDR1 is SGHRS and CDR2 YFSETQ. The CDR3 loop spans 12 amino acids.